This T cell receptor beta chain was obtained from a study of T-cell memory formation after mild COVID-19 listed by TCRdb under 2021. As for the study more broadly: Most TCR sequence clusters were specific to one of the two donors. In a couple of donors, T-cell clones that expanded and contracted after mild COVID-19 were followed by sequencing TCRalpha and TCRbeta repertoires longitudinally. Two young, previously healthy adult volunteers made up the cohort, one male and one female.

Ficoll-Paque density gradient centrifugation was used to isolate PBMCs. General study outcomes and caveats: Balanced CD4/CD8 phenotypes were observed for clones contracting from day 15 to 85, whereas a bias towards CD4+ was observed for a second wave of clones expanding from day 15 to 37. The study covered only a couple of mild cases, and larger cohorts including severe cases with pre-infection samples were considered necessary. Contracting CD4+ clones appeared mostly in the CM and EM memory subsets, whereas CD8+ clones were enriched in EMRA. Whether the second-wave clones peaking on day 37 were SARS-CoV-2 specific was not confirmed. Some responding clones were found in pre-infection memory, which suggests that pre-existing cross-reactive memory T cells took part in the SARS-CoV-2 response.

V loses 10 bases of germline sequence and J loses 0 bases, and the interval between the two ends is 20 bases. There are 16 amino acids in the CDR3, from cysteine to phenylalanine inclusive. Of the read, only the CDR3 DNA is kept; its 48 bases are in frame from base 1. The germline V gene encodes CDR1 MNHEY and CDR2 SMNVEV (reference sequence). Comment on this clonotype: This clone's antigen is unknown. Within one base of it there is no much larger clone, and no base qualities were kept.

The run used an Illumina NovaSeq 6000. Using 5'RACE with constant-segment primers, TCRalpha and TCRbeta cDNA libraries were constructed, with sample barcodes and unique molecular identifiers added in the process. RNA was extracted from every sample with Trizol reagent. Amplification of the libraries took two PCR steps, and the second step added a second sample barcode plus Illumina TruSeq adapters. The libraries were sequenced on an Illumina NovaSeq using 2 x 150 bp paired-end reads. The source study handled its data this way. Reads were demultiplexed and collapsed into UMI-guided consensus sequences with migec v1.2.7. Using mixcr v2.1.11, UMI consensuses were aligned to TRA and TRB V and J templates and then assembled into clonotypes. Expanded or contracted clonotypes were those called significant by both edgeR and NoisET, with noise models trained on biological replicates. edgeR calls used a false discovery rate-adjusted p below 0.01 and a log2 fold-change threshold of 1. As an exploratory analysis of dynamics, max-normalized trajectories of the 1000 most abundant clonotypes were examined by PCA with hierarchical clustering. Separately sequenced CD4+ and CD8+ repertoires were used to assign the CD4 or CD8 phenotype of responding clones. TCRdb itself trimmed the public reads at Q25 with fastp, ran MiXCR and retained productive beta chains. Every entry covers one CDR3 protein and lists the most common genes and DNA from its rows. TCRdb, rather than the study authors, made the V and J calls. For this sample the table gives 400,000 to 550,000 distinct CDR3 sequences, of which 20% to 25% were detected only once. In total, the top ten clones hold around 12% of the sample.

The receptor chain draws on TRBV27 and TRBJ2-3, with the D gene not clear enough to name. The sample taken for sequencing was PBMCs or a T cell subset sorted from them (not recorded which). The sequence derives from an adult woman who had mild COVID-19 (a few samples of this study predate the infection). The sample titles of this study are shuffled in the database, so cell type and time point are left out; the donor was told from shared clones. The CDR3 sequence is CATRYDAGLSTDTQYF. The DNA sequence is TGTGCCACCAGATACGACGCCGGGCTAAGCACAGATACGCAGTATTTT.